The 24 T cell receptor beta chains presented below share a single source sample, sequenced in a study of cytomegalovirus exposure and HLA in healthy donors (dated 2017 in TCRdb). The library was built by means of the immunoSEQ multiplex PCR assay. The multiplex PCR relied on a mix of 60 forward primers for TCR Vbeta segments and 13 reverse primers for TCR Jbeta segments. As stored in TCRdb, this immuneACCESS dataset retains in-frame rearrangements with V and J assigned. A fraction of the clones does not appear; measured against another copy, unresolved V genes explain less than half of the discrepancy, and the remainder lacks a known reason. Recorded for this sample are roughly 160,000 clones; more than 80% of them occurred a single time. The ten largest account for roughly 7.6% of the sample. Input material: PBMCs. Receptor source: a woman aged 30 to 39 in good health and CMV-seropositive.

The CDR3 DNA is TGTGCCAGCAGCTTTTTAAGGGGGACAATGCAGCCCCAGCATTTT. It translates to CASSFLRGTMQPQHF. This chain uses TRBV7-3 with TRBJ1-5; possibly TRBD1 for D (6 bases). The CDR3 sequence is 15 residues long. Trimming removed 3 bases at V and 7 bases at J, with 16 bases between. The germline CDR1 and CDR2 sequences are SGHTA and FQGTGA.

V usage is TRBV5-1 and J usage is TRBJ1-3; D is perhaps TRBD1 (6 bases). V was cut by 4 bases and J by 0 bases, with 20 bases left in between. Germline-derived CDR1 and CDR2 are SGHRS and YFSETQ. The CDR3 extends over 18 amino acids. The CDR3 loop reads CASSVEVQDSYSGNTIYF. CDR3 nucleotide sequence: TGCGCCAGCAGCGTGGAGGTCCAGGACAGTTACTCTGGAAACACCATATATTTT.

The V and J genes are TRBV6-5 and TRBJ1-5, with a possible D match to TRBD1 (6 bases). Germline CDR1 is MNHEY and CDR2 is SVGAGI. V lost 6 bases and J 0 bases, leaving 12 bases between the germline ends. The CDR3 spans 15 residues. Here the CDR3 reads CASRTTGPSNQPQHF. CDR3 DNA sequence: TGTGCCAGCAGGACGACAGGCCCTAGCAATCAGCCCCAGCATTTT.

The genes are TRBV19 and TRBJ2-1, with a weak D call TRBD2 (6 bases). Germline-derived CDR1 and CDR2 are LNHDA and SQIVND (reference sequence). V gave up 5 bases and J gave up 12 bases, with 17 bases separating them. The CDR3 runs to 13 residues. CDR3 DNA: TGTGCCAGTAGTCCTAGCGTACCCTATGGGCAGTTCTTC. Amino acids: CASSPSVPYGQFF.

J is TRBJ2-7 and V is TRBV6-1; D remains unclear. The length of the CDR3 is 11 residues. Trimming pared 8 bases from V and 6 bases from J, leaving 11 bases between. Germline V gene lookup returns CDR1 MNHNS and CDR2 SASEGT. The CDR3 DNA follows: TGTGCCAGCCAGTTGGGCCCCGAGCAGTACTTC. Amino acids: CASQLGPEQYF.

V usage is TRBV18 and J usage is TRBJ2-7, with a possible D match to TRBD1 (5 bases). CDR3 length: 13 residues. Trimming pared 2 bases from V and 3 bases from J, leaving 8 bases between. The V gene's germline CDR1 is KGHSH and CDR2 LQKENI. The CDR3 DNA sequence: TGTGCCAGCTCACCAGACAGCTTCTACGAGCAGTACTTC. This translates into CASSPDSFYEQYF.

The CDR3 spells CASSFLTGGGNYGYTF. CDR3 nucleotide sequence: TGTGCCAGCAGTTTCCTGACAGGGGGCGGAAACTATGGCTACACCTTC. This sequence joins TRBV27 and TRBJ1-2; 10 bases line up with TRBD1. Germline V lookup: CDR1 MNHEY, CDR2 SMNVEV (reference sequence). The V segment lost 3 bases and the J segment 2 bases; nucleotides outside the gene matches: 6. CDR3 length: 16 residues.

The V and J genes are TRBV2 and TRBJ1-1; 8 bases match TRBD1. V lost 9 bases to trimming and J lost 3 bases; unmatched junction nucleotides: 6. From germline, CDR1 is SNHLY and CDR2 FYNNEI. This CDR3 region has 13 residues. For the CDR3, the DNA is TGTGCCAGTCGGACAGGGCTTGACACTGAAGCTTTCTTT. Amino acids: CASRTGLDTEAFF.

The gene calls are TRBV5-4 and TRBJ2-5; TRBD2 is a possible D gene (5 bases). The CDR3 runs 15 residues. Germline V gene lookup returns CDR1 SGHNT and CDR2 YYREEE (reference sequence). Trimming cost V 4 bases and J 1 base, with 14 bases left between them. CDR3: CASSPGFTSQETQYF. CDR3 nucleotide sequence: TGTGCCAGCAGCCCGGGATTCACCTCCCAAGAGACCCAGTACTTC.

The table lists this clone with a few counts. The rearrangement links TRBV25-1 to TRBJ2-4, with 7 bases aligning to TRBD2. The trim removed 3 bases at V and 8 bases at J, leaving 4 bases unmatched. Germline CDR1 is MGHDK and CDR2 is SYGVNS. The CDR3 covers 13 residues. CDR3 sequence reads: CASSERGRDIQYF. The CDR3 DNA sequence: TGTGCCAGCAGTGAGCGGGGGAGGGACATTCAGTACTTC.

The chain carries TRBV7-6 and TRBJ2-3; D is ambiguous. The CDR3 runs 12 residues. CDR1 and CDR2 from the germline V gene are SGHVS and FNYEAQ. V was pared by 2 bases and J by 5 bases, with 5 bases between. The CDR3 loop reads CASSLFRDTQYF. The DNA of the CDR3 is TGTGCCAGCAGCTTATTCAGAGATACGCAGTATTTT.

The chain links TRBV13 to TRBJ2-2, with 8 nucleotides matching TRBD2. This CDR3 comprises 15 residues. Unmatched junction bases numbered 3, after V lost 4 bases and J lost 2 bases. Looked up from germline, CDR1 is PRHDT and CDR2 is FYEKMQ (reference sequence). The CDR3 DNA follows: TGTGCCAGCAGCTCGGGGGGGTCTAACACCGGGGAGCTGTTTTTT. Amino acids: CASSSGGSNTGELFF.

The chain couples TRBV7-9 to TRBJ1-1; a possible D gene is TRBD1 (6 bases). The CDR3 sequence is 15 residues long. The ends were cut back, 6 bases at V and 0 bases at J, with 14 bases in the middle. The V gene's germline CDR1 is SEHNR and CDR2 FQNEAQ (reference sequence). The CDR3 region is CASSIRGPMNTEAFF. The DNA for the CDR3 is TGTGCCAGCAGTATCAGGGGCCCGATGAACACTGAAGCTTTCTTT.

The gene calls are TRBV30 and TRBJ1-1; TRBD1 agrees at 9 bases. CDR3 length: 14 amino acids. Germline trimming cut 1 base from V and 4 bases from J; bases unmatched to any gene: 4. Germline assignment: CDR1 GTSNPN and CDR2 SVGIG (reference sequence). The chain's CDR3 is CAWSGGQGPTEAFF. CDR3 DNA: TGTGCCTGGAGTGGGGGACAGGGTCCCACTGAAGCTTTCTTT.

The rearrangement joins TRBV27 to TRBJ1-1; D is possibly TRBD1 (6 bases). The CDR3 has 13 amino acids. Germline values: CDR1 MNHEY, CDR2 SMNVEV (reference sequence). The V gene lost 7 bases and the J gene lost 8 bases, with 17 bases spanning the gap. CDR3 amino acids: CASKTHREGEAFF. The CDR3 DNA sequence: TGTGCCAGCAAAACCCACAGGGAAGGGGAAGCTTTCTTT.

The chain combines TRBV7-2 with TRBJ2-7; TRBD1 agrees at 11 bases. Losses at the gene ends were 0 bases for V and 5 bases for J; bases not matched to a gene: 6. The CDR3 sequence is 16 residues long. CDR1 and CDR2 (germline): SGHTA, FQGNSA. CDR3 protein: CASSLAGTGGRNEQYF. DNA for the CDR3: TGTGCCAGCAGCTTAGCGGGGACAGGGGGAAGGAACGAGCAGTACTTC.

The chain employs TRBV11-2 and TRBJ2-1, with 7 positions matching TRBD1. Trimming at V came to 3 bases and at J to 1 base, leaving 9 bases not matched to a gene. Germline-derived CDR1 and CDR2 are SGHAT and FQNNGV. This CDR3 has 17 amino acids. The CDR3 DNA reads as TGTGCCAGCAGCTTCTACAGACAGGGTCGGTCCTACAATGAGCAGTTCTTC. Amino acids: CASSFYRQGRSYNEQFF.

This rearrangement joins TRBV11-2 to TRBJ2-7; 8 nucleotides line up with TRBD1. The junction had 10 bases not matched to a gene; V was cut back by 4 bases and J by 2 bases. This CDR3 is 16 amino acids long. From germline, CDR1 is SGHAT and CDR2 FQNNGV. CDR3 protein: CASSSIQGAPTYEQYF. The CDR3 DNA reads TGTGCCAGCAGCTCGATTCAGGGGGCGCCCACCTACGAGCAGTACTTC.

This CDR3 reads CASSPDREGSPLHF. CDR3 nucleotide sequence: TGTGCCAGCAGCCCTGACAGGGAAGGCTCACCCCTCCACTTT. The chain is built from TRBV7-9 and TRBJ1-6, with 7 bases identical to TRBD1. J lost 10 bases, V lost 5 bases, and 8 bases had no gene match. The CDR3 is made up of 14 amino acids. Germline assignment: CDR1 SEHNR and CDR2 FQNEAQ (reference sequence).

There are a few counts of this clone. The chain couples TRBV6-1 to TRBJ1-4; D is unresolved. This CDR3 contains 15 residues. The germline CDR1 and CDR2 sequences are MNHNS and SASEGT. Trimming pared 6 bases from V and 0 bases from J, leaving 11 bases between. CDR3 loop: CASSPDLATNEKLFF. The CDR3 DNA sequence: TGTGCCAGCAGCCCAGACCTAGCAACTAATGAAAAACTGTTTTTT.

The chain carries TRBV4-1 and TRBJ1-2, with 12 bases matching TRBD1. The CDR3 sequence is 18 residues long. With V trimmed by 4 bases and J by 2 bases, 11 bases remained unmatched. Per the germline V gene, CDR1 is MGHRA and CDR2 is YSYEKL. This CDR3 reads CASSRQGGTGGRNYGYTF. The CDR3 DNA follows: TGCGCCAGCAGCCGCCAGGGCGGGACAGGGGGCAGGAACTATGGCTACACCTTC.

This clone was seen once. The chain is built from TRBV7-2 and TRBJ2-2, with D perhaps TRBD1 (5 bases). Germline V gene data show CDR1 as SGHTA and CDR2 as FQGNSA. The germline V and J ends were trimmed by 2 bases and 0 bases, with 16 bases remaining between them. The CDR3 covers 18 residues. CDR3 coding DNA: TGTGCCAGCAGCTTAAGGGTCCCAGGGTATTCGAACACCGGGGAGCTGTTTTTT. Amino acid sequence: CASSLRVPGYSNTGELFF.

The V gene is TRBV28, the J gene TRBJ1-5; TRBD1 is a possible D gene (5 bases). The V gene's germline CDR1 is MDHEN and CDR2 SYDVKM. V was clipped by 6 bases and J by 9 bases, with 21 bases between them. The CDR3 consists of 15 residues. CDR3 nucleotide sequence: TGTGCCAGCAGCCCTCCGGGAACAGGAGCGGGGCCCCAGCATTTT. Translation gives CASSPPGTGAGPQHF. The full variable domain, with the rest looked up from reference TRBV28 and TRBJ1-5, is DVKVTQSSRYLVKRTGEKVFLECVQDMDHENMFWYRQDPGLGLRLIYFSYDVKMKEKGDIPEGYSVSREKKERFSLILESASTNQTSMYLCASSPPGTGAGPQHFGDGTRLSIL.

V is TRBV6-5 and J is TRBJ1-1, with a tentative D call TRBD1 (5 bases). This CDR3 has 15 amino acids. The V end was cut by 4 bases, the J end by 4 bases, with 16 bases between. In germline, CDR1 is MNHEY, CDR2 SVGAGI. CDR3 sequence: CASSSFRGATTEAFF. Here the CDR3 DNA reads TGTGCCAGCAGTTCCTTTCGTGGGGCGACCACTGAAGCTTTCTTT.